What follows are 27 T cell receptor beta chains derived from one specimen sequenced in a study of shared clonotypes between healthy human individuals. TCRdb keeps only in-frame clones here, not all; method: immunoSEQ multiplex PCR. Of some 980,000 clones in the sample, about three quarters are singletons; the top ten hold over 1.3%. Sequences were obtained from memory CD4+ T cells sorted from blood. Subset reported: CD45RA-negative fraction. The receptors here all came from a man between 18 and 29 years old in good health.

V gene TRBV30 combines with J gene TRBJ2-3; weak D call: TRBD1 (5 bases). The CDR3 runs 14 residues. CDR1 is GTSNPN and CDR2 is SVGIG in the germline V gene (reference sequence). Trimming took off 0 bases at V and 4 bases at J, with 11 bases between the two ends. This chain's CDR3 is CAWSVRQGPDTQYF. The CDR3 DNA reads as TGTGCCTGGAGTGTACGGCAGGGCCCAGATACGCAGTATTTT.

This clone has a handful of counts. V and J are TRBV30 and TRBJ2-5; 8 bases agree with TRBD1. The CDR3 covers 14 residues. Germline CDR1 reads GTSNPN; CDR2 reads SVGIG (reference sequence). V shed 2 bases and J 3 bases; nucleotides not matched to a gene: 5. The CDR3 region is CAWSYTDREETQYF. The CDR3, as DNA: TGTGCCTGGAGTTACACGGACAGGGAAGAGACCCAGTACTTC.

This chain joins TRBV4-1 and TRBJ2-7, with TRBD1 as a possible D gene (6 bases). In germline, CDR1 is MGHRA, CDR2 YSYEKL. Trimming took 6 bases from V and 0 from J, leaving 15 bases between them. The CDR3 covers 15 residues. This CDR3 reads CASSRDRYNSYEQYF. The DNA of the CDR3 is TGCGCCAGCAGTCGAGACAGGTATAACTCCTACGAGCAGTACTTC.

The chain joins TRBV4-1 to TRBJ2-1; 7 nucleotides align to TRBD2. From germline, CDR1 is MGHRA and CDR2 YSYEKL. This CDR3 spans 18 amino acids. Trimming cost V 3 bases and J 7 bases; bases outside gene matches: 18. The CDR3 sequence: CASSQDPRGGSWGNEQFF. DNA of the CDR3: TGCGCCAGCAGCCAGGACCCCCGCGGGGGTTCGTGGGGGAATGAGCAGTTCTTC.

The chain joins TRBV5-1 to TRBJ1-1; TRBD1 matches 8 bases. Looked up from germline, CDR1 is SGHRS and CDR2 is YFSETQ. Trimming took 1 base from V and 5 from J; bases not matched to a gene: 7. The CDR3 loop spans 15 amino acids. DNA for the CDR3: TGCGCCAGCAGCTTGATTCAGGGGGCCGGGACTGAAGCTTTCTTT. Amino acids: CASSLIQGAGTEAFF.

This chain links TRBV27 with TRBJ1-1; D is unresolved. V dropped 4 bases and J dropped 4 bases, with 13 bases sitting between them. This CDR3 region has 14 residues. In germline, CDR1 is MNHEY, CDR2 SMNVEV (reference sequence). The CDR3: CASSSQIGVTEAFF. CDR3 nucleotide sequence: TGTGCCAGCAGTTCTCAGATTGGTGTCACTGAAGCTTTCTTT.

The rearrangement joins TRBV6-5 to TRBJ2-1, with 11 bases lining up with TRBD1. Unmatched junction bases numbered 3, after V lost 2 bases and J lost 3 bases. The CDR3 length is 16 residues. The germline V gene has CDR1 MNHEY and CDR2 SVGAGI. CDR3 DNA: TGTGCCAGCAGTTACCGTGGGACAGGGGGCTACAATGAGCAGTTCTTC. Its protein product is CASSYRGTGGYNEQFF.

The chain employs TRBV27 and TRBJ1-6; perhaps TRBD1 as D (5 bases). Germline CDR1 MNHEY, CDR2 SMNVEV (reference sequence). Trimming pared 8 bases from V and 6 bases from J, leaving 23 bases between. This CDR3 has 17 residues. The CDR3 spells CASGKPTGSGLNSPLHF. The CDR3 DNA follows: TGTGCCAGCGGAAAGCCTACCGGATCAGGGCTTAATTCACCCCTCCACTTT.

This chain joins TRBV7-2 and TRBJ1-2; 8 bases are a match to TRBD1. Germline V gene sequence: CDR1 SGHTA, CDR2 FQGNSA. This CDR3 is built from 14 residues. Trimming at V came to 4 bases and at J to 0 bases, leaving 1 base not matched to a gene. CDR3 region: CASSSDRANYGYTF. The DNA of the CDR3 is TGTGCCAGCAGCTCGGACAGGGCTAACTATGGCTACACCTTC.

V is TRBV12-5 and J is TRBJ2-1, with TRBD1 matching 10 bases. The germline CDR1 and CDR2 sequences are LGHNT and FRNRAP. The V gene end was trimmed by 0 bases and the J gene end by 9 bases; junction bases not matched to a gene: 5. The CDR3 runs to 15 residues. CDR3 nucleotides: TGTGCTAGTGGTTTGGTCCGACAGGGGGCGGGTGAGCAGTTCTTC. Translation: CASGLVRQGAGEQFF.

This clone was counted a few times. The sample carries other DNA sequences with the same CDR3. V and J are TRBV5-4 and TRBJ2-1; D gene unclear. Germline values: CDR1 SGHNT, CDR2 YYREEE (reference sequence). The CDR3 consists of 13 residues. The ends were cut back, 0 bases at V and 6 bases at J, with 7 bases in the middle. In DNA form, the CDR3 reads TGTGCCAGCAGCTTGGCTGGGGTCAATGAGCAGTTCTTC. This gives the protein CASSLAGVNEQFF.

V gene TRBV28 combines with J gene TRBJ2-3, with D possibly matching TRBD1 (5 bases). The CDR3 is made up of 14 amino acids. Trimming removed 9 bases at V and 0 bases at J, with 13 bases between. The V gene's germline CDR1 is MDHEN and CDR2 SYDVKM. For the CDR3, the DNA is TGTGCCAGTCGGACACCCTCTAGCACAGATACGCAGTATTTT. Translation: CASRTPSSTDTQYF.

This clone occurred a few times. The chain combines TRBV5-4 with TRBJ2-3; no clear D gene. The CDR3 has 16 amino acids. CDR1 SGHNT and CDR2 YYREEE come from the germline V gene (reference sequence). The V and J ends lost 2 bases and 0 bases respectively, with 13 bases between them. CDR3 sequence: CASSFDRVSSTDTQYF. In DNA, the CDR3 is TGTGCCAGCAGCTTTGACCGGGTCTCTAGCACAGATACGCAGTATTTT.

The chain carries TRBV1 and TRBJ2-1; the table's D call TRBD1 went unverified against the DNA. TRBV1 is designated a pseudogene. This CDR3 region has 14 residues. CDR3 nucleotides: TGCACCAGCAGCCGCCGGGACAGGCACAATGAGCAGTTCTTC. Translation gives CTSSRRDRHNEQFF.

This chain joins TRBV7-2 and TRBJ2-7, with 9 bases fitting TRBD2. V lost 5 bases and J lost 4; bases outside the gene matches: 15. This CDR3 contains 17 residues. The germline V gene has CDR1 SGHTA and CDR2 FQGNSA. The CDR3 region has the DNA TGTGCCAGCAGCCCTAGTAATGAGCGGGAGGCACCTTACGAGCAGTACTTC. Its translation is CASSPSNEREAPYEQYF.

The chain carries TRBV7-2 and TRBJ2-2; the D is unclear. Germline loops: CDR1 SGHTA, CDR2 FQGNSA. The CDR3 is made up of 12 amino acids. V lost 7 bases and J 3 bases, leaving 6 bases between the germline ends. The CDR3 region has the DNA TGTGCCAGCACCGAGGACACCGGGGAGCTGTTTTTT. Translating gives CASTEDTGELFF. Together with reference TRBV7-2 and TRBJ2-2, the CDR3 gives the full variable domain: GAGVSQSPSNKVTEKGKDVELRCDPISGHTALYWYRQSLGQGLEFLIYFQGNSAPDKSGLPSDRFSAERTGGSVSTLTIQRTQQEDSAVYLCASTEDTGELFFGEGSRLTVL.

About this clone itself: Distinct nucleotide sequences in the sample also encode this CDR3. CDR3 sequence reads: CASSPQGNYGYTF. Written as DNA, the CDR3 is TGTGCCAGCAGCCCACAGGGGAACTATGGCTACACCTTC. This chain joins TRBV7-6 and TRBJ1-2; 7 bases match TRBD1. V shed 5 bases and J 2 bases; nucleotides not matched to a gene: 2. Germline V gives CDR1 SGHVS, CDR2 FNYEAQ. The CDR3 extends over 13 amino acids.

CDR3 amino acids: CATSREFTGNSPLHF. The CDR3 region has the DNA TGTGCCACCAGCAGAGAGTTCACGGGCAATTCACCCCTCCACTTT. The chain couples TRBV15 to TRBJ1-6; D unclear. CDR1 is LNHNV and CDR2 is YYDKDF in the germline V gene (reference sequence). V was shortened by 0 bases and J by 7 bases, with 10 bases between the two germline ends. CDR3 length: 15 residues.

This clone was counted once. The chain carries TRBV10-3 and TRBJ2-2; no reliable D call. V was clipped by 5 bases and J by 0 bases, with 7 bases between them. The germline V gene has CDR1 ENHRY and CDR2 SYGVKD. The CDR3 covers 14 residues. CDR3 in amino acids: CAISKESNTGELFF. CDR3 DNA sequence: TGTGCCATCAGTAAGGAGTCGAACACCGGGGAGCTGTTTTTT.

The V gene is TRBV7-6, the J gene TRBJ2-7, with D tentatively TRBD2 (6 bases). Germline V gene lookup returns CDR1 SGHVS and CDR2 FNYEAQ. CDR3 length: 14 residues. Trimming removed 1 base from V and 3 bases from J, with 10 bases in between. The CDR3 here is CASSLGSGLYEQYF. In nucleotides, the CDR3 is TGTGCCAGCAGCTTAGGGAGCGGGCTCTACGAGCAGTACTTC.

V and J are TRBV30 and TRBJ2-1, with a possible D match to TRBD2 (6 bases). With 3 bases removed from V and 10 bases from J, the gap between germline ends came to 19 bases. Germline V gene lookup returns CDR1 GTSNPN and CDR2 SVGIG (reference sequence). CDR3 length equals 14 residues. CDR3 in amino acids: CAWRGDLKANEQFF. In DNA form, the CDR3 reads TGTGCCTGGAGGGGGGACTTAAAAGCCAACGAGCAGTTCTTC.

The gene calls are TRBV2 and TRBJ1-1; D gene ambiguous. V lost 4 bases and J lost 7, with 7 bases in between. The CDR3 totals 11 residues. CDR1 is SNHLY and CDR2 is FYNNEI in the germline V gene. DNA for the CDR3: TGTGCCAGCAGTGTCTTCTATGAAGCTTTCTTT. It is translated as CASSVFYEAFF.

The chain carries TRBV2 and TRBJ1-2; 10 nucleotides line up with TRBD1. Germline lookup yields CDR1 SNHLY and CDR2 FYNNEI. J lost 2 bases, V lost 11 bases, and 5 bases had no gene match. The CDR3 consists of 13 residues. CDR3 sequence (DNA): TGTGCCGGCCGACAGGGGGCGAACTATGGCTACACCTTC. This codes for CAGRQGANYGYTF.

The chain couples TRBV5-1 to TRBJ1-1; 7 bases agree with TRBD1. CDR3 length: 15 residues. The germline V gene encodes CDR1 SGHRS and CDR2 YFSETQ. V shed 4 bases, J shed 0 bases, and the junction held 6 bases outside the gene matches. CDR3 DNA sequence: TGCGCCAGCAGCCCCTCAGGGGGACTGAACACTGAAGCTTTCTTT. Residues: CASSPSGGLNTEAFF.

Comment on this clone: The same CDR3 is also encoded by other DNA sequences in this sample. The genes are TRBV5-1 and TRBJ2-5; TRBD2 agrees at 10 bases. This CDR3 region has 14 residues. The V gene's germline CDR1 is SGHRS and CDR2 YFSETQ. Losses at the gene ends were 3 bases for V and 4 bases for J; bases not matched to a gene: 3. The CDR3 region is CASSSTSGVETQYF. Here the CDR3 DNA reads TGCGCCAGCAGCTCAACTAGCGGGGTAGAGACCCAGTACTTC.

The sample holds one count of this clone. The CDR3 sequence: CASSSQGAPNEKLFF. DNA for the CDR3: TGTGCCAGCAGCTCACAGGGGGCACCTAATGAAAAACTGTTTTTT. The chain carries TRBV7-2 and TRBJ1-4; 9 nucleotides match TRBD1. With 4 bases clipped from V and 3 bases from J, the junction kept 3 bases outside the gene matches. CDR3 length: 15 residues. Germline V lookup: CDR1 SGHTA, CDR2 FQGNSA.

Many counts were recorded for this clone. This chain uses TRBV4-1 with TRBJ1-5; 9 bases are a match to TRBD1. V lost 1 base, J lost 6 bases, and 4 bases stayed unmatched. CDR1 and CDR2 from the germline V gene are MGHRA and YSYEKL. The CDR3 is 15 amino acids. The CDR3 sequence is CASSQAGQGGQPQHF. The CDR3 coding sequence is TGCGCCAGCAGCCAAGCGGGACAGGGTGGTCAGCCCCAGCATTTT.